This is a list of T cell receptor beta chains from one sample in a study of neoadjuvant anti-PD-1 for oral cavity cancer. Produced via immunoSEQ multiplex PCR; TCRdb's table is partial and in-frame only. Of around 62,000 clones listed, 65% to 80% are singletons. Sample: PBMCs, taken before nivolumab (anti-PD-1) treatment. These receptors were collected from a person between 35 and 79 years old with oral cavity squamous cell carcinoma. Each CDR3 is given with its conserved first and last residue. The D gene is left open where the match is weak. Clone size appears in some rows only: once, few, many, or a class for an expanded clone.

- - TRBJ2-2 TRBV5-1 CASSLADGRTTGELFF TGCGCCAGCAGCTTGGCAGACGGCCGTACCACCGGGGAGCTGTTTTTT
- - TRBJ2-1 TRBV7-9 CASSFSASYNEQFF TGTGCCAGCAGCTTTAGCGCCTCCTACAATGAGCAGTTCTTC
- - TRBJ1-2 TRBV19 CASRSGHNGYTF TGTGCCAGTAGGTCCGGACACAATGGCTACACCTTC
- - TRBJ1-1 TRBV2 CASDIRNTEAFF TGTGCCAGCGACATCAGAAACACTGAAGCTTTCTTT
- TRBD2 TRBJ2-7 TRBV19 CASRDRASGSYEQYF TGTGCCAGTAGAGACCGGGCTAGCGGAAGTTACGAGCAGTACTTC
- - TRBJ2-7 TRBV19 CASSLRSDSYEQYF TGTGCCAGTAGCCTTCGGAGCGACTCCTACGAGCAGTACTTC
once - TRBJ1-1 TRBV7-8 CASSLVQGRVEAFF TGTGCCAGCAGCTTAGTTCAGGGGCGAGTTGAAGCTTTCTTT
- - TRBJ2-7 TRBV7-2 CASTPRSGGLYEQYF TGTGCCAGCACCCCTAGGTCAGGGGGACTCTACGAGCAGTACTTC
- - TRBJ2-7 TRBV10-2 CASSDLPEQYF TGCGCCAGCAGTGATTTGCCCGAGCAGTACTTC
- - TRBJ1-1 TRBV27 CASSLLARTEAFF TGTGCCAGCAGTTTATTAGCTAGGACTGAAGCTTTCTTT
- - TRBJ2-4 TRBV5-1 CASSLAGTGQSKNIQYF TGCGCCAGCAGCTTAGCGGGGACGGGACAGTCTAAAAACATTCAGTACTTC
- - TRBJ1-2 TRBV29-1 CSVTHGIYGYTF TGCAGCGTAACCCACGGGATCTATGGCTACACCTTC
- TRBD1 TRBJ1-4 TRBV6-1 CASSLRGTNEKLFF TGTGCCAGCAGCCTCAGGGGGACTAATGAAAAACTGTTTTTT
- TRBD2 TRBJ2-3 TRBV19 CASRGEGRADTQYF TGTGCCAGTCGGGGGGAGGGCCGAGCAGATACGCAGTATTTT
- - TRBJ1-1 TRBV5-1 CSERDTEAFF TGCTCCGAGAGGGACACTGAAGCTTTCTTT
few - TRBJ1-1 TRBV18 CASSPSERLGAFF TGTGCCAGCTCACCTTCCGAGAGGCTGGGAGCTTTCTTT
- - TRBJ1-2 TRBV4-2 CASSQDRGFYGYTF TGTGCCAGCAGCCAAGATCGGGGGTTCTATGGCTACACCTTC
- TRBD1 TRBJ1-1 TRBV9 CASSVLRGTGLEAFF TGTGCCAGCAGCGTACTCCGGGGGACAGGGCTTGAAGCTTTCTTT
- TRBD1 TRBJ1-1 TRBV6-5 CASSFRDRGPNTEAFF TGTGCCAGCAGTTTCCGGGACAGGGGGCCTAACACTGAAGCTTTCTTT
- - TRBJ1-1 TRBV2 CASSELQNTEAFF TGTGCCAGCAGTGAACTCCAGAACACTGAAGCTTTCTTT
- - TRBJ2-7 TRBV7-2 CASSSSSYEQYF TGTGCCAGCAGCTCTTCTTCCTACGAGCAGTACTTC
once - TRBJ1-1 TRBV19 CASSIPKTGNTEAFF TGTGCCAGTAGTATACCCAAGACAGGGAACACTGAAGCTTTCTTT